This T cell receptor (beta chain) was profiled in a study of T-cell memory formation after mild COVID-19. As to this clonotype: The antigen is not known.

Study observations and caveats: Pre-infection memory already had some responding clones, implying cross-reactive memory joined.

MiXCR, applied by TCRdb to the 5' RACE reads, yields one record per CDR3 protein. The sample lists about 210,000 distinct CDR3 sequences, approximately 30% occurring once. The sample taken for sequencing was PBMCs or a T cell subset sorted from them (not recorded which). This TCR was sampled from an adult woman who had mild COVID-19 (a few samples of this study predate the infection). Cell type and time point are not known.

The CDR3 DNA reads as TGTGCCAGCAGTTTATCCGCGGGTAGTCAAGAGACCCAGTACTTC. It specifies CASSLSAGSQETQYF. The rearrangement joins TRBV12-3 or TRBV12-4 to TRBJ2-5; possibly TRBD2 for D (5 bases). Trimming took off 2 bases at V and 2 bases at J, with 12 bases between the two ends. There are 15 residues in the CDR3.